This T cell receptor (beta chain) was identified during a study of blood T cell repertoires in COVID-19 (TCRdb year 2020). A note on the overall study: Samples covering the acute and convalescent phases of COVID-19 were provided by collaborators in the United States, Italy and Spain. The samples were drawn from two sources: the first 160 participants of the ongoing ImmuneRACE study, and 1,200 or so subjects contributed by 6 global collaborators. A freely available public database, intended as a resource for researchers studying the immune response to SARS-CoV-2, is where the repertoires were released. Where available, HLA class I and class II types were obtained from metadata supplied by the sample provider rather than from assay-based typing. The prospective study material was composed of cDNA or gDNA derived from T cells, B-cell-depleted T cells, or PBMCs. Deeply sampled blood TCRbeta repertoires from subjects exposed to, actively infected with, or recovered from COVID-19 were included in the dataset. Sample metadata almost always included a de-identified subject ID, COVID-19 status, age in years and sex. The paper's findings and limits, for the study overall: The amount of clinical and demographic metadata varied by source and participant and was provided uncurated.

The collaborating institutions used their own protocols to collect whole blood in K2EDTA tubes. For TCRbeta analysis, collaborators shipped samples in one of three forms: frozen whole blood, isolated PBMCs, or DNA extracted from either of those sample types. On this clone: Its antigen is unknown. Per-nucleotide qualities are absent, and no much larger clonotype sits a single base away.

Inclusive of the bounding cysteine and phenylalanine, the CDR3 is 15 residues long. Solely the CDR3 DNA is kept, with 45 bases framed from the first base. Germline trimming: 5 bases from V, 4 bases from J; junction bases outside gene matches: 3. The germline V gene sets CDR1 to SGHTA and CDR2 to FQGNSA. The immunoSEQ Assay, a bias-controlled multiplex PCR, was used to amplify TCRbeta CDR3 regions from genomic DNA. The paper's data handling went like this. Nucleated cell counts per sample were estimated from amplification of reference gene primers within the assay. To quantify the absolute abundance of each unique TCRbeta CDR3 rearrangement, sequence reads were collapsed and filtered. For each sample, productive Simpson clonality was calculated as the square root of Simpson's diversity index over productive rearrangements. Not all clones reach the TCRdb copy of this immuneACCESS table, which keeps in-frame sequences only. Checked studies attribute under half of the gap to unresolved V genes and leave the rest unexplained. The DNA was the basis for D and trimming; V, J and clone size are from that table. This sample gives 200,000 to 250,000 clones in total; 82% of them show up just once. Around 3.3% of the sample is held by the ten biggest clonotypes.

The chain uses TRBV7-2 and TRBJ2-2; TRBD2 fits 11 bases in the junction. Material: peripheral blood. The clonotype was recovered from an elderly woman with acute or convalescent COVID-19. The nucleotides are TGTGCCAGCAGCCTCCTAGCGGGGGGCACCGGGGAGCTGTTTTTT. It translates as CASSLLAGGTGELFF. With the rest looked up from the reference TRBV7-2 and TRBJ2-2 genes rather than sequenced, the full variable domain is GAGVSQSPSNKVTEKGKDVELRCDPISGHTALYWYRQSLGQGLEFLIYFQGNSAPDKSGLPSDRFSAERTGGSVSTLTIQRTQQEDSAVYLCASSLLAGGTGELFFGEGSRLTVL.